The 18 T cell receptor beta chains presented below share a single source sample, sequenced in a study of blood T cell repertoires in COVID-19. Produced via immunoSEQ multiplex PCR; TCRdb's table is partial and in-frame only. The sample consists of roughly 200,000 clones, 80% to 85% of them appearing once. Source material: peripheral blood. These receptors were collected from a woman aged 80 or over with COVID-19, enrolled during active disease.

There are a few counts of this clone. The chain is built from TRBV28 and TRBJ2-3; 9 positions match TRBD2. V shed 2 bases and J 10 bases; nucleotides not matched to a gene: 7. Looked up from germline, CDR1 is MDHEN and CDR2 is SYDVKM. This CDR3 spans 14 amino acids. The CDR3 protein is CASSLAGGTFAQYF. The CDR3 bases are TGTGCCAGCAGTTTAGCGGGGGGGACCTTCGCGCAGTATTTT.

The chain recombines TRBV7-2 with TRBJ2-7, with D uncertain. The CDR3 has 17 amino acids. The V end was cut by 2 bases, the J end by 3 bases, with 20 bases between. Germline loops: CDR1 SGHTA, CDR2 FQGNSA. CDR3 DNA: TGTGCCAGCAGCTTACGTGAGTCGGCAGGTACGAACTACGAGCAGTACTTC. It encodes CASSLRESAGTNYEQYF.

The genes are TRBV28 and TRBJ1-5; 7 positions agree with TRBD1. Per the germline V gene, CDR1 is MDHEN and CDR2 is SYDVKM. The trim removed 7 bases at V and 0 bases at J, leaving 12 bases unmatched. CDR3 length: 17 amino acids. The CDR3 coding sequence is TGTGCCAGCACTCCTTCTCCGGGGACAGATAGCAATCAGCCCCAGCATTTT. This gives the protein CASTPSPGTDSNQPQHF.

The chain recombines TRBV5-4 with TRBJ2-3, with D possibly matching TRBD1 (5 bases). V dropped 0 bases and J dropped 1 base, with 9 bases sitting between them. Germline V gene data show CDR1 as SGHNT and CDR2 as YYREEE (reference sequence). The CDR3 is made up of 15 amino acids. The DNA for the CDR3 is TGTGCCAGCAGCTTGGGTCCCAGGGGCACAGATACGCAGTATTTT. This codes for CASSLGPRGTDTQYF.

The CDR3 spells CAISAGQKSYEQYV. The CDR3 bases are TGTGCCATCAGTGCCGGACAGAAATCCTACGAGCAGTACGTC. The chain uses TRBV10-3 and TRBJ2-7; tentative D call: TRBD1 (6 bases). Germline V gene sequence: CDR1 ENHRY, CDR2 SYGVKD. Trimming took 4 bases from V and 1 from J, leaving 11 bases between them. The CDR3 has 14 amino acids.

The gene calls are TRBV7-2 and TRBJ2-7; possibly TRBD2 for D (6 bases). V was cut by 4 bases and J by 0 bases, with 22 bases left in between. Germline V CDR1 and CDR2: SGHTA, FQGNSA. The CDR3 contains 18 residues. The CDR3 is CASSYSPAAGSSSYEQYV. CDR3 bases: TGTGCCAGCAGCTATTCTCCCGCGGCGGGGTCTAGCTCCTACGAGCAGTACGTC.

The chain links TRBV5-1 to TRBJ2-5; possibly TRBD1 for D (5 bases). The CDR3 spans 13 residues. V was trimmed by 6 bases and J by 4 bases, leaving 13 bases between them. The germline V gene encodes CDR1 SGHRS and CDR2 YFSETQ. The CDR3 bases are TGCGCCAGCACTCTTGGAACAGGAGAGACCCAGTACTTC. The encoded protein is CASTLGTGETQYF.

The gene calls are TRBV18 and TRBJ1-1, with TRBD1 as a possible D gene (6 bases). Germline CDR1 is KGHSH and CDR2 is LQKENI. There are 13 residues in the CDR3. Trimming removed 3 bases at V and 1 base at J, with 6 bases between. The CDR3 is CASSPTGNTEAFF. DNA for the CDR3: TGTGCCAGCTCACCGACAGGGAACACTGAAGCTTTCTTT.

The chain couples TRBV3-1 (or the pseudogene TRBV3-2) to TRBJ1-1; D call uncertain. V was pared by 4 bases and J by 8 bases, with 11 bases between. The CDR3 has 12 amino acids. CDR1 and CDR2 (germline): LGHDT, YNNKEL (reference sequence). As DNA, the CDR3 is TGTGCCAGCAGCCTAGGACGGGGAGAAGCTTTCTTT. Amino acids: CASSLGRGEAFF.

The rearrangement joins TRBV7-9 to TRBJ1-2, with 9 bases matching TRBD1. After removal of 4 bases from V and 6 bases from J, the junction contained 3 bases not matched to a gene. Germline V gene data show CDR1 as SEHNR and CDR2 as FQNEAQ (reference sequence). The CDR3 contains 13 residues. CDR3 residues: CASSSGQGNGYTF. In DNA form, the CDR3 reads TGTGCCAGCAGCTCGGGACAGGGTAATGGCTACACCTTC.

CDR3 sequence reads: CASSSPSRGDEQFF. The CDR3 nucleotides read TGTGCCAGCAGCTCCCCCAGTAGGGGCGATGAGCAGTTCTTC. The V and J genes are TRBV11-3 and TRBJ2-1, with D perhaps matching TRBD1 (5 bases). V dropped 4 bases and J dropped 8 bases, with 15 bases sitting between them. The CDR3 is made up of 14 amino acids. Germline V gene sequence: CDR1 SGHNT, CDR2 YENEEA.

The genes are TRBV5-1 and TRBJ2-2, with 7 positions matching TRBD1. V lost 0 bases, J lost 6 bases, and 5 bases stayed unmatched. CDR3 size: 15 residues. Germline assignment: CDR1 SGHRS and CDR2 YFSETQ. The CDR3 region has the DNA TGCGCCAGCAGCTTGGGAGGTCAGGGGGCCGGGGAGCTGTTTTTT. Amino acid sequence: CASSLGGQGAGELFF.

The V call is TRBV5-4, the J call TRBJ1-3; perhaps TRBD1 as D (5 bases). The CDR3 has 14 residues. The ends were cut back, 4 bases at V and 8 bases at J, with 16 bases in the middle. Germline CDR1 reads SGHNT; CDR2 reads YYREEE (reference sequence). CDR3 residues: CASSPLAGSDTIYF. The CDR3 DNA is TGTGCCAGCAGCCCATTGGCAGGGTCTGACACCATATATTTT.

V and J are TRBV7-3 and TRBJ2-7, with D hard to call. This CDR3 spans 15 amino acids. Between the trimmed V and J ends, which lost 3 bases and 2 bases, there was a span of 14 bases. The germline gives CDR1 SGHTA, CDR2 FQGTGA. The CDR3 DNA follows: TGTGCCAGCAGCTTCCCGTTTAGTTCGGCCTACGAGCAGTACTTC. This gives the protein CASSFPFSSAYEQYF.

This clone was seen ten or more times. The rearrangement uses TRBV5-1 and TRBJ1-6, with D possibly TRBD1 on 6 matching bases. Germline V gene sequence: CDR1 SGHRS, CDR2 YFSETQ. The CDR3 totals 13 residues. V was clipped by 3 bases and J by 14 bases, with 15 bases between them. The CDR3, as DNA: TGCGCCAGCAGCTCTACAGGGTTCAGAGCCCTCCACTTT. Amino acid sequence: CASSSTGFRALHF.

This chain joins TRBV5-4 and TRBJ2-2; tentatively, D is TRBD2 (7 bases). The CDR3 totals 16 residues. The germline gives CDR1 SGHNT, CDR2 YYREEE (reference sequence). Between the trimmed V and J ends, which lost 6 bases and 4 bases, there was a span of 19 bases. CDR3: CASTKGGAQGTGELFF. The CDR3 region has the DNA TGTGCCAGCACCAAGGGGGGGGCCCAGGGCACCGGGGAGCTGTTTTTT.

The V and J genes are TRBV11-3 and TRBJ2-1; D unclear. Trimming removed 5 bases at V and 8 bases at J, with 19 bases between. This CDR3 comprises 15 residues. Per the germline V gene, CDR1 is SGHNT and CDR2 is YENEEA. In DNA form, the CDR3 reads TGTGCCAGCAGCCCCACCGGGTACAAGACTGATGAGCAGTTCTTC. Residues: CASSPTGYKTDEQFF.

This clone appeared a few times. The V call is TRBV7-9, the J call TRBJ1-4, with 7 bases identical to TRBD1. This CDR3 region has 14 residues. The ends lost 5 bases at V and 8 bases at J; junction bases unmatched: 8. Germline V gene sequence: CDR1 SEHNR, CDR2 FQNEAQ (reference sequence). The CDR3 here is CASSRGQVGEKLFF. CDR3 nucleotide sequence: TGTGCCAGCAGCCGAGGACAGGTTGGAGAAAAACTGTTTTTT.